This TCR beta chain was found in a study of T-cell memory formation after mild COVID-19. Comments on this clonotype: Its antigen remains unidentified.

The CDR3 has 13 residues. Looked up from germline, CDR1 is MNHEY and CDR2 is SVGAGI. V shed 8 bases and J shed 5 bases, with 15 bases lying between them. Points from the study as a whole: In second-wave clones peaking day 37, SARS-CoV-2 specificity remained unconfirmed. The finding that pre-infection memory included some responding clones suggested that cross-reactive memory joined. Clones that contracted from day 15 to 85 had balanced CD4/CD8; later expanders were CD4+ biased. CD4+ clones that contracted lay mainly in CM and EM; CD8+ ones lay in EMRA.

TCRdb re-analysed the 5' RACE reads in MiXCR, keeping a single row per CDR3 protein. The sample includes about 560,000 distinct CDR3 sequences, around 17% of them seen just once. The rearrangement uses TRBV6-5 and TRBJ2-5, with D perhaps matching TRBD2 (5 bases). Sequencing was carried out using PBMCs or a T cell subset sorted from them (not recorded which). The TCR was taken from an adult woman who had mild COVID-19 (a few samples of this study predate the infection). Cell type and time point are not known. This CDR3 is CASREVGRETQYF. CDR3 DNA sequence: TGTGCCAGCCGGGAAGTAGGGCGGGAGACCCAGTACTTC.